Each of the 30 T cell receptor beta chains below was sequenced from the same sample in a study of blood T cells in healthy people across ages. Then a second PCR, running roughly 7 to 11 cycles, was carried out with a sample-barcoded 5' primer and a J-beta primer mix. TCRdb processed the 5' RACE reads anew with MiXCR; each CDR3 protein has one entry. The sample yields under 750,000 distinct CDR3 sequences, under 55% seen once. Material for sequencing was blood. The origin of the receptors is a man older than 75 in good health.

Only a few counts were recorded for this clonotype. The V gene is TRBV6-1, the J gene TRBJ2-7; TRBD2 is a possible D gene (6 bases). The CDR3 contains 13 residues. Deletions cut 3 bases from V and 5 bases from J, with 11 bases between. Per the germline V gene, CDR1 is MNHNS and CDR2 is SASEGT. As DNA, the CDR3 is TGTGCCAGCAGTGACCGGGGGATCGACGAGCAGTACTTC. Protein: CASSDRGIDEQYF.

In this sample, this clonotype turned up a few times. The rearrangement uses TRBV3-1 and TRBJ2-1, with 12 bases that match TRBD2. V was pared by 5 bases and J by 5 bases, with 10 bases of the junction left unmatched. The length of the CDR3 is 17 residues. Germline-derived CDR1 and CDR2 are LGHDT and YNNKEL (reference sequence). Here the CDR3 DNA reads TGTGCCAGCAGCTTAAGACTAGCGGGGGCGGATAACAATGAGCAGTTCTTC. Its translation is CASSLRLAGADNNEQFF.

Of note for this clonotype: A much larger clone lies a single base off, so this may be a read error. The rearrangement links TRBV6-6 to TRBJ2-5; the D is unclear. Germline CDR1 and CDR2: MNHNY and SVGAGI (reference sequence). Trimming left V 2 bases short and J 2 bases short, with 12 bases between. The CDR3 covers 15 residues. CDR3: CASSYRPGRQETQYF. CDR3 sequence (DNA): TGTGCCAGCAGTTACCGTCCAGGACGGCAAGAGACCCAGTACTTC.

The CDR3 here is CASSDWTGSYEQYF. CDR3 in DNA: TGTGCCAGCAGCGATTGGACGGGCTCCTACGAGCAGTACTTC. This rearrangement joins TRBV12-3 or TRBV12-4 to TRBJ2-7; no clear D. This CDR3 is 14 amino acids long. The germline V and J ends were trimmed by 6 bases and 0 bases, with 12 bases remaining between them.

This clonotype was picked up a small number of times. The J gene is TRBJ2-1, the V gene TRBV5-1; 9 nucleotides align to TRBD2. Looked up from germline, CDR1 is SGHRS and CDR2 is YFSETQ. The CDR3 runs 16 residues. J gave up 4 bases and V 4 bases, and 9 bases lay outside the gene matches. CDR3: CASSPRSGGRYNEQFF. Written as DNA, the CDR3 is TGCGCCAGCAGCCCCCGTAGCGGGGGCAGGTACAATGAGCAGTTCTTC.

This chain links TRBV30 with TRBJ1-1; TRBD1 matches 8 bases. V lost 2 bases to trimming and J lost 4 bases; unmatched junction nucleotides: 3. This CDR3 is built from 13 residues. Germline CDR1 GTSNPN, CDR2 SVGIG (reference sequence). CDR3 sequence (DNA): TGTGCCTGGAGTACAACAGGGGGCACTGAAGCTTTCTTT. Translation gives CAWSTTGGTEAFF.

This clonotype was picked up many times. In DNA, the CDR3 is TGTGCCAGCAGCTTAGCGTATAACACAGATACGCAGTATTTT. This sequence encodes CASSLAYNTDTQYF. This chain uses TRBV7-2 with TRBJ2-3; D is unclear. The CDR3 consists of 14 residues. CDR1 is SGHTA and CDR2 is FQGNSA in the germline V gene. V lost 0 bases, J lost 2 bases, and 6 bases lay in between.

This chain joins TRBV15 and TRBJ2-7; the match to TRBD2 covers 7 bases. V lost 0 bases and J lost 0; bases outside the gene matches: 11. The length of the CDR3 is 18 residues. Per germline, CDR1 LNHNV and CDR2 YYDKDF (reference sequence). The CDR3 DNA reads TGTGCCACCAGCAGAGATTGGAGTAGCGGGCAGATCTCCTACGAGCAGTACTTC. It codes for CATSRDWSSGQISYEQYF. The full variable domain, completed using reference TRBV15 and TRBJ2-7, is DAMVIQNPRYQVTQFGKPVTLSCSQTLNHNVMYWYQQKSSQAPKLLFHYYDKDFNNEADTPDNFQSRRPNTSFCFLDIRSPGLGDTAMYLCATSRDWSSGQISYEQYFGPGTRLTVT.

The genes are TRBV29-1 and TRBJ1-1; no definite D call. CDR3 length: 14 residues. Germline V gene sequence: CDR1 SQVTM, CDR2 ANQGSEA. V was cut by 4 bases and J by 2 bases, with 14 bases left in between. The CDR3 DNA reads TGCAGCGTTGTAGGGAGGCAGAAAAACACTGAAGCTTTCTTT. This translates into CSVVGRQKNTEAFF.

V usage is TRBV12-3 or TRBV12-4 and J usage is TRBJ2-3, with D hard to call. V was cut by 1 base and J by 0 bases, with 11 bases left in between. There are 16 residues in the CDR3. The CDR3 is CASSLVSQASTDTQYF. CDR3 sequence (DNA): TGTGCCAGCAGTTTAGTAAGTCAGGCTAGCACAGATACGCAGTATTTT.

This clonotype was seen more than once but under ten times. The chain combines TRBV10-2 with TRBJ2-7; D not certain. Germline CDR1 is WSHSY and CDR2 is SAAADI. Trimming cost V 7 bases and J 1 base, with 11 bases left between them. The CDR3 extends over 13 amino acids. The CDR3 reads CASNVGKSYEQYF. The CDR3 nucleotides read TGCGCCAGCAATGTGGGGAAGTCCTACGAGCAGTACTTC.

The sample holds many counts of this clonotype. The chain carries TRBV6-6 and TRBJ2-1; 8 positions match TRBD2. The germline gives CDR1 MNHNY, CDR2 SVGAGI (reference sequence). The CDR3 runs to 14 residues. V shed 4 bases and J 7 bases; nucleotides not matched to a gene: 6. The CDR3, as DNA: TGTGCCAGCAGTTCCAGCGGGAGAATAAATGAGCAGTTCTTC. Translating it yields CASSSSGRINEQFF.

The rearrangement uses TRBV5-1 and TRBJ2-7; 10 bases agree with TRBD2. V gave up 1 base and J gave up 1 base; unmatched junction bases: 5. This CDR3 has 16 residues. Germline V gene lookup returns CDR1 SGHRS and CDR2 YFSETQ. The CDR3 reads CASSLTSGERSYEQYF. As DNA, the CDR3 is TGCGCCAGCAGCTTGACTAGCGGGGAAAGATCCTACGAGCAGTACTTC.

The chain is built from TRBV4-1 and TRBJ2-5, with TRBD2 identical over 12 bases. J was trimmed by 6 bases and V by 5 bases; bases with no gene match: 10. Germline V gives CDR1 MGHRA, CDR2 YSYEKL. CDR3 size: 16 residues. In DNA, the CDR3 is TGCGCCAGCAGCATTTCTTCTAGCGGGAGGGCACAGACCCAGTACTTC. As protein: CASSISSSGRAQTQYF.

This clonotype was counted a few times. The CDR3 reads CSAQGGPPQYF. The CDR3 bases are TGCAGTGCTCAGGGTGGGCCCCCGCAGTACTTC. The rearrangement joins TRBV20-1 to TRBJ2-5, with D perhaps TRBD1 (5 bases). With 5 bases removed from V and 11 bases from J, the gap between germline ends came to 15 bases. This CDR3 region has 11 residues. CDR1 DFQATT and CDR2 SNEGSKA come from the germline V gene (reference sequence).

This clonotype was found once. V is TRBV10-3 and J is TRBJ2-1; TRBD2 aligns across 9 bases. Per germline, CDR1 ENHRY and CDR2 SYGVKD. The CDR3 length is 15 residues. The trim removed 8 bases at V and 5 bases at J, leaving 10 bases unmatched. The CDR3 loop reads CAIGTSGWGDNEQFF. The CDR3 nucleotides read TGTGCCATCGGTACTAGCGGGTGGGGTGACAATGAGCAGTTCTTC.

This clonotype was seen a handful of times. The gene calls are TRBV7-2 and TRBJ2-1; unclear D gene. The V end was cut by 3 bases, the J end by 5 bases, with 8 bases between. This CDR3 is built from 13 residues. The V gene's germline CDR1 is SGHTA and CDR2 FQGNSA. DNA for the CDR3: TGTGCCAGCAGCTTGAGGCGAGACAATGAGCAGTTCTTC. As protein: CASSLRRDNEQFF.

The chain employs TRBV5-1 and TRBJ1-4, with 7 bases fitting TRBD1. After removal of 3 bases from V and 6 bases from J, the junction contained 5 bases not matched to a gene. This CDR3 spans 14 amino acids. Germline-derived CDR1 and CDR2 are SGHRS and YFSETQ. The CDR3 protein is CASSWDSVYEKLFF. In nucleotides, the CDR3 is TGCGCCAGCAGCTGGGACAGCGTGTATGAAAAACTGTTTTTT.

In its sample, this clonotype was seen once. The chain employs TRBV29-1 and TRBJ2-3, with 8 positions matching TRBD1. J gave up 9 bases and V 6 bases, and 5 bases lay outside the gene matches. The CDR3 contains 11 residues. Germline CDR1 SQVTM, CDR2 ANQGSEA. CDR3 in amino acids: CSVQGALTQYF. CDR3 nucleotide sequence: TGCAGCGTCCAGGGGGCCCTGACGCAGTATTTT.

The CDR3 region has the DNA TGCGCCAGCAGCTTGTGGGTCGGACAGGGCCTGGAGACCCAGTACTTC. It is translated as CASSLWVGQGLETQYF. The chain carries TRBV5-1 and TRBJ2-7; 8 positions agree with TRBD1. The DNA end favors TRBJ2-5, so the J call may be wrong. The germline V gene encodes CDR1 SGHRS and CDR2 YFSETQ. The CDR3 runs to 16 residues.

This clonotype was observed a single time. This chain links TRBV10-1 with TRBJ2-5, with TRBD2 identical over 14 bases. With 4 bases clipped from V and 11 bases from J, the junction kept 12 bases outside the gene matches. There are 16 residues in the CDR3. Germline CDR1 and CDR2: WNHNN and SYGVQD (reference sequence). The CDR3 bases are TGCGCCAGCAGTGGGGGACTAGCGGGGGCTAAAAATGAGCAGTACTTC. Translation: CASSGGLAGAKNEQYF.

This clonotype was counted between two and nine times. The chain combines TRBV4-3 with TRBJ2-4, with D hard to call. CDR3 length: 19 amino acids. CDR1 and CDR2 (germline): LGHNA, YSLEER. V lost 3 bases and J lost 0, with 21 bases in between. In DNA form, the CDR3 reads TGCGCCAGCAGCCAGGCCCTTGGCGGATCCGGGCTAGCCAAAAACATTCAGTACTTC. As protein: CASSQALGGSGLAKNIQYF.

CDR3 loop: CSARRIRGTDTQYF. In DNA form, the CDR3 reads TGCAGTGCTAGACGGATCCGAGGCACAGATACGCAGTATTTT. The rearrangement links TRBV20-1 to TRBJ2-3; no clear D. V lost 2 bases, J lost 1 base, and 10 bases lay in between. The CDR3 is 14 residues long. Germline V CDR1 and CDR2: DFQATT, SNEGSKA (reference sequence).

This rearrangement joins TRBV21-1 to TRBJ2-1. TRBV21-1 is noted as a pseudogene. CDR3 length: 16 amino acids. CDR3: CASTKKRLASYNEQFF. The CDR3 DNA follows: TGTGCCAGCACCAAAAAAAGGCTTGCCTCCTACAATGAGCAGTTCTTC.

In the case of this clonotype: One end of the junction is discordant with germline, which a read error may explain. This chain uses TRBV16 with TRBJ2-1, with 7 nucleotides matching TRBD2. Germline assignment: CDR1 KGHSY and CDR2 FQNENV. The CDR3 spans 15 residues. The CDR3: CASTPWGGSYNKQFF. CDR3 in DNA: TGTGCCAGCACCCCGTGGGGGGGATCATACAATAAGCAGTTCTTC.

This clonotype was picked up a small number of times. The rearrangement links TRBV20-1 to TRBJ2-7; 8 nucleotides align to TRBD2. The CDR3 has 13 residues. Germline V CDR1 and CDR2: DFQATT, SNEGSKA (reference sequence). With 5 bases clipped from V and 6 bases from J, the junction kept 9 bases outside the gene matches. This chain's CDR3 is CSAGGTRTFEQYF. CDR3 sequence (DNA): TGCAGTGCTGGCGGGACTAGGACCTTCGAGCAGTACTTC.

V gene TRBV7-2 combines with J gene TRBJ2-5; no clear D. Germline-derived CDR1 and CDR2 are SGHTA and FQGNSA. The CDR3 sequence is 14 residues long. Trimming shortened V by 4 bases and J by 11 bases, and 20 bases separated the two germline ends. The CDR3 region has the DNA TGTGCCAGCAGCTCGATTCGCACACACAATGAGCAGTACTTC. Translation gives CASSSIRTHNEQYF.

The rearrangement uses TRBV5-1 and TRBJ2-5, with 13 bases aligning to TRBD2. Near its end, the DNA agrees better with TRBJ2-7, so the J call may be wrong. The CDR3 contains 14 residues. Germline loops: CDR1 SGHRS, CDR2 YFSETQ. The CDR3 sequence is CASGLAGVEYEQYF. The CDR3 DNA is TGCGCCAGCGGACTAGCGGGAGTAGAGTACGAGCAGTACTTC.

The chain uses TRBV9 and TRBJ2-6; D is ambiguous. Germline values: CDR1 SGDLS, CDR2 YYNGEE. The CDR3 length is 15 residues. Trimming shortened V by 0 bases and J by 0 bases, and 4 bases separated the two germline ends. The CDR3, as DNA: TGTGCCAGCAGCGTAGTGGGCTCTGGGGCCAACGTCCTGACTTTC. Encoded protein: CASSVVGSGANVLTF.

This rearrangement joins TRBV20-1 to TRBJ2-7; maybe TRBD2 (6 bases). The CDR3 totals 14 residues. Germline V CDR1 and CDR2: DFQATT, SNEGSKA (reference sequence). Deletions cut 6 bases from V and 7 bases from J, with 22 bases between. The CDR3 reads CSADSGLGVREQYF. The CDR3 coding sequence is TGCAGTGCAGACTCGGGACTGGGAGTTCGGGAGCAGTACTTC.